This record covers a single TCR beta chain. What antigen it recognizes has not been identified. The input lacks base qualities; no much larger clone sits a single base away. The cysteine opens and the phenylalanine closes a CDR3 of 15 amino acids. The CDR3 DNA has 45 bases and is translated from base 1. V lost 5 bases and J lost 5 bases; the stretch between them is 19 bases long. As encoded in the germline V gene, CDR1 is SGHAT while CDR2 is FQNNGV. This sample was taken from a study of cytomegalovirus exposure and HLA in healthy donors (TCRdb year 2017). In the study overall: An earlier analysis of approximately 550 of the donors reported roughly 270 Gb of sequence data and roughly 100 million unique TCR beta sequences from 150 million to 200 million T cells. Approximately 300 gigabases of sequencing data and tens of millions of unique TCR sequences made up an early release that covered 500 to 650 HLA-typed donors. The genetic ancestry cluster associated with self-reported Caucasian donors included 81% of the roughly 400 genotyped donors. The study was designed to test whether signatures of past pathogen exposure could be identified by cataloging public T cell receptors. The study profiled the T cell repertoires of about 720 subjects by immunosequencing and related them to cytomegalovirus serostatus. Besides the first cohort of 666 subjects, a separate validation cohort made up of some 110 different subjects was used. High-throughput TCR immunosequencing, statistical association of individual TCRs with disease status, and machine learning were combined to predict cytomegalovirus infection status. In a later analysis, previously published TCR beta repertoires from about 640 donors were re-analyzed and high-resolution HLA genotyping was added so that TCR occurrence patterns could be studied. In the later analysis, no new phenotypic data were used to find candidate immune exposures; instead, reliance was placed on TCR beta sequences and their occurrence across donors. An earlier analysis of 500 to 750 of the donors applied high-throughput TCR beta sequencing to assess whether each TCR beta V gene segment acted as functional or pseudogenic. Donor age, sex, ethnicity and CMV serostatus were collected together with the repertoire data. In a later genetic analysis, genome-wide SNP genotypes for about three fifths of the 666 donors were used, and that subset was treated as a discovery cohort. Every repertoire in the discovery cohort had been generated on one and the same sequencing platform. HLA typing included class I and class II loci at four-digit resolution. The number of donors typed differed by locus, with 629-630 for A, B, C, DRB1 and DQB1, roughly 520 for DQA1, 606 for DPA1, and 400 to 490 for DPB1. Roughly 5 DR-DQ haplotypes were handled as single units for association and clustering, since linkage in the cohort was strong. Among about 400 genotyped donors of the cohort, an average of roughly 230,000 unique TCR beta nucleotide sequences was sequenced per donor, of which 15% to 20% were non-productive. What the work shows at the level of the full study, not this receptor alone: HLA typing was unavailable for some donors at each locus, so association tests used only the typed subset. The only immune exposure information available for the cohort was CMV serostatus. Because counts were too low, approximately 15 rarely observed V segments, including chromosome 9 orphons, were excluded from the earlier analysis of several hundred of the donors. Correlated functional status among segregating V segments might reflect linkage disequilibrium, but an unknown experimental factor could not be ruled out. In a later analysis, TCR association rates were found to vary across HLA loci, with the most associated TCRs seen for DRB1 alleles and the fewest for HLA-C alleles. In a later analysis, most CMV-associated TCR beta chains were found to appear HLA-restricted, with HLA associations seemingly driven largely by CMV exposure. The classifier was reported to diagnose cytomegalovirus status with high specificity and sensitivity in both the original cohort and the validation cohort. The authors suggested that the approach could potentially be extended to other disease states and immunological phenotypes. A later analysis found that HLA-associated TCR beta chains were more clonally expanded and had lower generation probabilities than equally common non-associated chains. A further reported finding was that TCR beta sequences accurately predicted the HLA-A and HLA-B alleles for most subjects in the first cohort. In a later analysis, some 18,000 TCR beta sequences were associated with specific HLA alleles at a false discovery rate of 0.05. In vitro tests confirmed that three of the cytomegalovirus-associated TCR beta chains recognize cytomegalovirus antigens. The sequencing pipeline was judged likely to have produced a cluster of highly shared sequence variants as a technical artifact. This cohort had only TCR beta chains sequenced, and the lack of alpha or paired-chain data limited which features could be detected. Presence/absence analyses assumed roughly uniform sequencing depth across donors, an assumption that may not hold. In the study, around 150 TCR beta chains were listed as associated with cytomegalovirus. In a later genetic analysis, fewer N-insertions in productive TCRs were reported among donors in an Asian-associated ancestry cluster than the roughly 640-donor mean. The 87-base-pair reads could not distinguish some IMGT-functional V segments, including TRBV6-2 and TRBV6-3, so those segments were excluded. A later analysis reported that several top co-occurrence clusters appeared linked to parvovirus B19, influenza, CMV and Epstein-Barr virus. When HLA alleles, especially DR and DQ, strongly co-occurred, attributing TCR associations to individual alleles was difficult. Most TCR sequences were seen in very few donors, while some public TCRs were found in many individuals. In an earlier analysis of approximately 600 of the donors, most TCR beta V segments were observed in productive rearrangements about 87% or about 30% of the time, broadly matching IMGT annotations. In a later genetic analysis, a missense DCLRE1C variant was associated with V-gene and J-gene trimming of TCR beta chains, and the association was replicated in an independent cohort.

Library preparation was by the immunoSEQ multiplex PCR assay. The multiplex PCR relied on a mix of 60 forward primers for TCR Vbeta segments and 13 reverse primers for TCR Jbeta segments. The CDR3 region of rearranged TCR beta genes was amplified from genomic DNA by a multiplex PCR assay. The Illumina HiSeq System was used to sequence the amplified TCR beta libraries as 87-base-pair reads. Processing in the source paper ran as follows. A later analysis counted around 72 million unique TCR beta chains across the 650 to 700 repertoires, and some 11 million of these chains were shared by at least two donors. To remove PCR and sequencing errors, raw reads were error-corrected and collapsed into unique sequences using a nearest-neighbor algorithm that merged closely related sequences. To assign V, D and J gene segments, CDR3 sequences were aligned to IMGT reference sequences. For a sequence to be retained, at least a six-nucleotide match to both a V gene segment and a J gene segment was required. A rearrangement counted as productive if the CDR3 had no stop codons and remained in frame with V and J, and every other rearrangement counted as non-productive. Following IMGT convention, CDR3 was defined as the stretch from the second conserved V-encoded cysteine up to the conserved J-encoded phenylalanine. Sequences without an unambiguous match to a single V gene segment were excluded from the earlier analysis of a few hundred of the donors. In an earlier analysis of a few hundred of the donors, V segments were called functional above 56.7% productive rearrangements and were called segregating when the between-donor standard deviation exceeded 5%. A statistical classification framework was built for diagnosing cytomegalovirus status from the catalog of TCR beta chain sequences. V and J gene assignment, in a later analysis, came from comparing TCR nucleotide sequences with IMGT/GENE-DB human TR gene sequences. A later analysis assigned CDR3 sequences and most-parsimonious VDJ recombination scenarios with the TCRdist pipeline. A later analysis defined each TCR beta chain by its CDR3 amino acid sequence plus V-gene family, and excluded reads lacking a unique V-gene family. In a later analysis, several hundred highly shared, low-generation-probability nucleotide sequences were removed to address suspected cross-contamination and a sequencing artifact. In a later analysis, a clonal expansion index was calculated for each public chain from normalized within-repertoire ranks of inferred template counts. A later analysis computed generation probabilities with a VDJ recombination model fitted to out-of-frame rearrangements, and checked the results against IGoR. Hypergeometric tests were used in a later analysis to score TCR-TCR, TCR-HLA and TCR-CMV co-occurrence, with a repertoire-size bias correction applied to the TCR pairs. A later analysis estimated false discovery rates by permuting HLA or CMV assignments 20 times. In a later analysis, co-occurring TCRs were grouped with DBSCAN, and TCRdist sequence similarity was added when clustering was performed within HLA-allele-positive subsets. For co-occurrence clustering, repertoires with fewer than 30,000 or more than 120,000 public chains were excluded, along with four to six repertoires with anomalous nucleotide sharing. TCRdb took over this immuneACCESS table, retaining in-frame rearrangements with V and J assigned. Such tables are incomplete; in checked studies, under half of the missing clones stem from an unresolved V gene, and the remainder is unexplained. V and J calls and clone size follow that table, whereas D and trimming were derived from the DNA. The sample table shows about 120,000 clones, and over 70% are seen once. The top ten hold about 9.9% of the sample.

The cohort comprised 666 healthy bone marrow donors. At the time of sampling, all cohort members were nominally healthy, though unrecorded immune exposures were likely present. The donor tested CMV seropositive and was one of the 289 seropositive cohort members. Every donor gave a peripheral blood sample, and the peripheral blood mononuclear cells from that sample were used for TCR beta sequencing. Genomic DNA extraction from the blood cell samples was performed with the Qiagen DNeasy Blood Extraction Kit. The origin of this receptor is a woman in her forties or fifties in good health and CMV-seropositive. The sequence links TRBV11-2 to TRBJ2-7; D gene: possibly TRBD2, on 6 matching bases. The specimen sequenced was PBMCs. The CDR3 region reads CASSPRGTPPDEQYF. The DNA sequence is as follows: TGTGCCAGCAGCCCCCGCGGGACTCCACCCGACGAGCAGTACTTC.